The rows below give T cell receptor beta chains drawn from one sample of a study of vaccination and CD4 T cells after COVID-19. Antigens for these TCRs are unknown. TCRdb analysed the PCR reads with MiXCR anew, one entry per CDR3 protein. The data show some 10,000 distinct CDR3 sequences, with 45% to 55% seen just once and 10% to 15% held by the top ten. The specimen sequenced was CD4+ T cells from blood, cultured in vitro. The receptors here all came from a human donor who had recovered from COVID-19. Each CDR3 is given with its conserved first and last residue. Clone size is shown for a subset of rows, as once, few, many or a class of expanded clone.

j_call: TRBJ2-7; v_call: TRBV20-1; clone_size: NA; cdr3_aa: CSAHDRGQTYEQYF
j_call: TRBJ1-1; v_call: TRBV20-1; clone_size: few; cdr3_aa: CSARRQGDAEAFF
j_call: TRBJ1-1; v_call: TRBV18; clone_size: NA; cdr3_aa: CASSPPARRGTEAFF
j_call: TRBJ1-1; v_call: TRBV7-2; clone_size: NA; cdr3_aa: CASSRTGGAGTEAFF
j_call: TRBJ1-5; v_call: TRBV6-1; clone_size: NA; cdr3_aa: CASSVGRGSNQPQHF
j_call: TRBJ2-7; v_call: TRBV7-6; clone_size: medium-sized; cdr3_aa: CASSFAQGKEQYF
j_call: TRBJ2-7; v_call: TRBV11-2; clone_size: NA; cdr3_aa: CASSLLGAQQYF
j_call: TRBJ2-3; v_call: TRBV28; clone_size: NA; cdr3_aa: CASSLFSGGTDTQYF
j_call: TRBJ1-2; v_call: TRBV20-1; clone_size: NA; cdr3_aa: CSASDGSGYTF
j_call: TRBJ1-2; v_call: TRBV7-2; clone_size: few; cdr3_aa: CASSLERGIPYTF
j_call: TRBJ2-1; v_call: TRBV5-1; clone_size: NA; cdr3_aa: CASSLAGGPSDEQFF
j_call: TRBJ2-5; v_call: TRBV6-1; clone_size: NA; cdr3_aa: CASSAGQGGGETQYF
j_call: TRBJ2-7; v_call: TRBV11-2; clone_size: NA; cdr3_aa: CASSLTQGNSYEQYF
j_call: TRBJ2-1; v_call: TRBV6-1; clone_size: NA; cdr3_aa: CASRTAAGRVYNEQFF
j_call: TRBJ2-5; v_call: TRBV11-2; clone_size: NA; cdr3_aa: CASSHLIREVPQETQYF
j_call: TRBJ2-1; v_call: TRBV27; clone_size: NA; cdr3_aa: CASSLRWVGLAGNEQFF
j_call: TRBJ1-2; v_call: TRBV5-1; clone_size: NA; cdr3_aa: CASSFGVGYTF
j_call: TRBJ2-1; v_call: TRBV29-1; clone_size: NA; cdr3_aa: CSVDRGYNEQFF